This is a list of T cell receptor beta chains from one sample in a study of regulatory T cells in long-lasting Graves disease. TCRdb reanalysed the multiplex PCR reads using MiXCR and keeps one entry per CDR3 protein. The sample lists hundreds of thousands of distinct CDR3 sequences, less than 20% occurring once. The sample also formed part of further work on T cells in Graves' hyperthyroidism and ophthalmopathy.

The sequences come from peripheral blood mononuclear cells (PBMCs), collected at new diagnosis, from a patient treated with antithyroid drugs. Every receptor here comes from a woman aged 30 to 39 with Graves disease. The conserved cysteine and the conserved F or W are not part of the CDR3 here.

SARDRWGEYTYEQY	TRBV20-1	TRBJ2-7
ASSLFTGGNTIY	TRBV7-9	TRBJ1-3
ASSPTGDDSPLH	TRBV18	TRBJ1-6
ASSPPSQGGGYT	TRBV18	TRBJ1-2
ASSGTGAQTQY	TRBV9	TRBJ2-5
ASSQDGGSGADTQY	TRBV4-2	TRBJ2-3
ASSLITSGTQY	TRBV28	TRBJ2-3
AWSAREQGRGSPLH	TRBV30	TRBJ1-6
ASSSTSGASTDTQY	TRBV14	TRBJ2-3
SAREGPARGSQY	TRBV20-1	TRBJ2-5
ASSLTSTIYNEQF	TRBV7-9	TRBJ2-1
ASSQVGTANFQETQY	TRBV4-1	TRBJ2-5
ASTEGLVKTQY	TRBV28	.
ASSPHSTGGYEQY	TRBV28	TRBJ2-7
SAPRTSGRALIAGELF	TRBV20-1	TRBJ2-2
SVLRDPEAF	TRBV29-1	TRBJ1-1
AISDGGAFGEQY	TRBV10-3	TRBJ2-7
ASSMGGRRTGELF	TRBV19	TRBJ2-2
ASSPPRDRPSGANVLT	TRBV28	TRBJ2-6
ASSEQGIEQY	TRBV2	TRBJ2-7
ASSRGTLSTDTQY	TRBV5-4	TRBJ2-3
AIRGTGTYEQY	TRBV10-3	TRBJ2-7
ASSASRGLANNEQF	TRBV6-2/TRBV6-3	TRBJ2-1